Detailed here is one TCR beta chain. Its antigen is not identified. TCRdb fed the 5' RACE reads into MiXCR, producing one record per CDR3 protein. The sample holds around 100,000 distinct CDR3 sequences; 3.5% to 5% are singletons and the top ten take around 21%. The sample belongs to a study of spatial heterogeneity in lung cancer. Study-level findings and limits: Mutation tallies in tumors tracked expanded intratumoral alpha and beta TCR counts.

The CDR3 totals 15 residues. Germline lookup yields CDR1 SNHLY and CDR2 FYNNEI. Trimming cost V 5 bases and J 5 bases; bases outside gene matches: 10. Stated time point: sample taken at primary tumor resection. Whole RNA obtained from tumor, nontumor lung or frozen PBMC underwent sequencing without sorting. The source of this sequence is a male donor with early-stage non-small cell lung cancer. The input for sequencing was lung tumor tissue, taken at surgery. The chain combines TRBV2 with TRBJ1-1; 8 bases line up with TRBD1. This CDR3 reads CASSLQGAGRTEAFF. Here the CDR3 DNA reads TGTGCCAGCAGTCTTCAGGGGGCAGGAAGGACTGAAGCTTTCTTT.